This T cell receptor (beta chain) appears in the sequencing data of a study of shared clonotypes between healthy human individuals. The study's findings and limits: Relative to their counterparts shared across all four donors, non-shared clonotypes exhibited diminished generation probabilities.

The V end was cut by 4 bases, the J end by 3 bases, with 7 bases between. CDR1 LNHNV and CDR2 YYDKDF come from the germline V gene (reference sequence). The CDR3 contains 13 residues. All the donors were Caucasian adults who lived in Nashville, Tennessee. The CD4+ fraction was divided into a CD45RA+ naive subset and a CD45RA-negative memory subset. Original methodology: Filtering of immunoSEQ junctional sequences could not match full-length read filtering. Clones were sequenced by immunoSEQ multiplex PCR, and TCRdb holds only the in-frame ones, with some missing. V, J and clone size derive from that table, while D and trimming were established from the DNA sequence. Here the sample spans some 2.4 million clones, over 85% being singletons. This clone showed up just once. What it binds is not known.

Sequencing was carried out using naive CD4+ T cells from PBMCs. Described subset: CD45RA+ positively selected. The chain joins TRBV15 to TRBJ2-1; possibly TRBD1 for D (6 bases). The clonotype was recovered from a man aged 18 to 35 in good health. Some clones in this sample may be carry-over from other donors' samples. The CDR3, as DNA: TGTGCCACCAGCAAGGACAGCTACAATGAGCAGTTCTTC. Its translation: CATSKDSYNEQFF.